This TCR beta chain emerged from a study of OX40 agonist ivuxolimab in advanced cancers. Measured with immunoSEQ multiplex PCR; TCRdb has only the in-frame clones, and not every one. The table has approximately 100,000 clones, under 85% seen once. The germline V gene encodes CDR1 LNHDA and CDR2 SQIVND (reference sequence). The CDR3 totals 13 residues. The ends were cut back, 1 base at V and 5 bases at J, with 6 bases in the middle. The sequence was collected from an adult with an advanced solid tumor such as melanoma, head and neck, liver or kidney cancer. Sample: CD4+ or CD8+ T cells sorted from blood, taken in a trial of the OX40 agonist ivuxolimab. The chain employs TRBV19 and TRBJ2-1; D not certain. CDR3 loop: CASSIGPNNEQFF. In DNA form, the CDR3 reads TGTGCCAGTAGTATAGGACCAAACAATGAGCAGTTCTTC.